Detailed here is one T cell receptor (beta chain). This entry is derived from a study of blood T cell repertoires in COVID-19. Overall study: Samples of COVID-19 (acute and convalescent) were obtained from the United States, Italy and Spain. T cells, B-cell-depleted T cells, or PBMCs supplied cDNA or gDNA.

How the authors handled the data: Estimation of nucleated cell counts was performed using reference gene primer amplification. Sequencing used immunoSEQ multiplex PCR; TCRdb keeps in-frame clones, though not all of them. V, J and clone size were drawn from that table, and D and trimming were deduced from the DNA. The sample yields more than 110,000 clones, roughly 78% seen once. Germline lookup yields CDR1 LGHDT and CDR2 YNNKEL (reference sequence). Germline trimming cut 2 bases from V and 3 bases from J; bases unmatched to any gene: 7. The CDR3 extends over 17 amino acids. This sequence joins TRBV3-1 (or the pseudogene TRBV3-2) and TRBJ2-1; 10 nucleotides align to TRBD2. The clonotype was recovered from a man aged 55 to 70 with acute or convalescent COVID-19. Sample: peripheral blood. Written as DNA, the CDR3 is TGTGCCAGCAGCCAACTTGGCCCTAGCGGGAGCTACAATGAGCAGTTCTTC. It translates to CASSQLGPSGSYNEQFF.